A single sample gave rise to the 21 T cell receptor beta chains below, sequenced in a study of cytomegalovirus exposure and HLA in healthy donors. The PCR was carried out with 60 Vbeta primers and 13 Jbeta primers. Some clones are missing from TCRdb's copy, which holds only in-frame ones; the method was immunoSEQ multiplex PCR. The table has roughly 100,000 clones, around 74% seen once. The sample consisted of PBMCs. The receptors derive from a man between 35 and 55 years old in good health and CMV-seronegative.

V and J are TRBV28 and TRBJ1-3, with 7 bases matching TRBD1. The CDR3 consists of 15 residues. Looked up from germline, CDR1 is MDHEN and CDR2 is SYDVKM. Trimming took 6 bases from V and 0 from J; bases not matched to a gene: 5. The CDR3 coding sequence is TGTGCCAGCAGCCAGGGACAGTTCTCTGGAAACACCATATATTTT. It yields the protein CASSQGQFSGNTIYF. Combining the CDR3 with reference TRBV28 and TRBJ1-3 gives the whole variable domain DVKVTQSSRYLVKRTGEKVFLECVQDMDHENMFWYRQDPGLGLRLIYFSYDVKMKEKGDIPEGYSVSREKKERFSLILESASTNQTSMYLCASSQGQFSGNTIYFGEGSWLTVV.

V gene TRBV5-1 combines with J gene TRBJ2-1; the match to TRBD2 covers 7 bases. V lost 0 bases to trimming and J lost 10 bases; unmatched junction nucleotides: 4. The CDR3 extends over 13 amino acids. Germline loops: CDR1 SGHRS, CDR2 YFSETQ. The CDR3 nucleotides read TGCGCCAGCAGCTTGGGGGACTATGCCGAGCAGTTCTTC. As protein: CASSLGDYAEQFF.

This clone was found once. The V call is TRBV4-3, the J call TRBJ1-5; D is undetermined. V lost 3 bases and J lost 4, with 7 bases in between. This CDR3 has 13 residues. CDR1 is LGHNA, CDR2 YSLEER, per germline. The CDR3: CASSQEINQPQHF. Written as DNA, the CDR3 is TGCGCCAGCAGCCAGGAGATAAATCAGCCCCAGCATTTT.

The chain employs TRBV9 and TRBJ1-1; D gene unclear. V shed 3 bases and J shed 10 bases, with 19 bases lying between them. Germline V gives CDR1 SGDLS, CDR2 YYNGEE. CDR3 length: 14 residues. The CDR3, as DNA: TGTGCCAGCAGCGATGGTATAACGCGGTTTGGAGCTTTCTTT. Translated: CASSDGITRFGAFF. Based on the CDR3 plus reference TRBV9 and TRBJ1-1, the full variable domain is DSGVTQTPKHLITATGQRVTLRCSPRSGDLSVYWYQQSLDQGLQFLIQYYNGEERAKGNILERFSAQQFPDLHSELNLSSLELGDSALYFCASSDGITRFGAFFGQGTRLTVV.

The chain employs TRBV10-2 and TRBJ2-5, with 11 bases lining up with TRBD1. Trimming removed 7 bases from V and 6 bases from J; junction bases left unmatched: 7. This CDR3 has 14 residues. The V gene's germline CDR1 is WSHSY and CDR2 SAAADI. The CDR3 DNA follows: TGCGCCAGCAATACCGGGACAGGGGGGCAGACCCAGTACTTC. Translation gives CASNTGTGGQTQYF.

V is TRBV6-1 and J is TRBJ2-7; D is possibly TRBD2 (6 bases). This CDR3 is built from 11 residues. The V gene lost 3 bases and the J gene lost 7 bases, with 7 bases spanning the gap. Germline assignment: CDR1 MNHNS and CDR2 SASEGT. The DNA of the CDR3 is TGTGCCAGCAGTGAGGGGAGGGAGCAGTACTTC. Translated: CASSEGREQYF.

This chain connects TRBV18 to TRBJ1-2; D possibly corresponds to TRBD1 (5 bases). Germline CDR1 is KGHSH and CDR2 is LQKENI. This CDR3 comprises 14 residues. The ends were cut back, 2 bases at V and 4 bases at J, with 11 bases in the middle. In DNA form, the CDR3 reads TGTGCCAGCTCACCAGCCAGGGATGGCTATGGCTACACCTTC. Translating it yields CASSPARDGYGYTF.

The V gene is TRBV2, the J gene TRBJ2-7, with TRBD2 matching 8 bases. Germline V gives CDR1 SNHLY, CDR2 FYNNEI. V was pared by 2 bases and J by 7 bases, with 13 bases of the junction left unmatched. The CDR3 contains 16 residues. The CDR3 reads CASSERASGFKGEQYF. The CDR3 nucleotides are TGTGCCAGCAGTGAAAGGGCTAGCGGGTTCAAGGGGGAGCAGTACTTC.

A note on this clone: A read error may account for a junction end that differs from germline. The chain links TRBV6-1 to TRBJ1-3; tentatively, D is TRBD1 (5 bases). The germline gives CDR1 MNHNS, CDR2 SASEGT. This CDR3 is 16 amino acids long. CDR3 DNA: TGTGCCAGCAGTGAATACGGGGGAAGCTCTGGAAACACCTTATATTTT. This encodes CASSEYGGSSGNTLYF.

The chain recombines TRBV27 with TRBJ2-2; 7 bases match TRBD1. The CDR3 has 15 amino acids. The V and J ends lost 6 bases and 2 bases, in that order; junction bases with no gene match: 6. Per the germline V gene, CDR1 is MNHEY and CDR2 is SMNVEV (reference sequence). The CDR3 bases are TGTGCCAGCAGAGGCCGACAGGGAAACACCGGGGAGCTGTTTTTT. Residues: CASRGRQGNTGELFF.

The chain combines TRBV5-4 with TRBJ1-2, with a possible D match to TRBD1 (5 bases). Germline CDR1 reads SGHNT; CDR2 reads YYREEE (reference sequence). This CDR3 has 14 residues. V was cut by 0 bases and J by 5 bases, with 11 bases left in between. CDR3 sequence reads: CASSLGGDFYGYTF. CDR3 in DNA: TGTGCCAGCAGCTTGGGGGGGGATTTTTATGGCTACACCTTC.

V is TRBV5-1 and J is TRBJ2-1; 7 bases are shared with TRBD1. The CDR3 sequence is 15 residues long. Germline V gene data show CDR1 as SGHRS and CDR2 as YFSETQ. With V trimmed by 7 bases and J by 2 bases, 9 bases remained unmatched. The DNA for the CDR3 is TGCGCCAGCGGCCTACAGGGGTACCCCTACAATGAGCAGTTCTTC. Its translation is CASGLQGYPYNEQFF.

In its sample, this clone was seen once. This chain links TRBV2 with TRBJ1-1; 7 bases agree with TRBD1. Germline loops: CDR1 SNHLY, CDR2 FYNNEI. The CDR3 runs 14 residues. The V and J ends lost 10 bases and 0 bases, in that order; junction bases with no gene match: 8. The CDR3 sequence is CATREGAMNTEAFF. The CDR3 DNA reads as TGTGCCACCAGGGAGGGGGCGATGAACACTGAAGCTTTCTTT.

The V call is TRBV5-6, the J call TRBJ2-3; TRBD1 aligns across 8 bases. J gave up 0 bases and V 3 bases, and 9 bases lay outside the gene matches. The CDR3 loop spans 17 amino acids. Germline CDR1 SGHDT, CDR2 YYEEEE. The CDR3, as DNA: TGTGCCAGCAGCTCATCTGGGGGGACAGGTAGCACAGATACGCAGTATTTT. Residues: CASSSSGGTGSTDTQYF.

This chain connects TRBV19 to TRBJ1-2; TRBD1 is a possible D gene (6 bases). The CDR3 spans 13 residues. Germline V gene sequence: CDR1 LNHDA, CDR2 SQIVND (reference sequence). Trimming took off 3 bases at V and 4 bases at J, with 9 bases between the two ends. In DNA, the CDR3 is TGTGCCAGTAGTATCGGGACAAGCTATGGCTACACCTTC. Its translation is CASSIGTSYGYTF.

This clone was counted many times. This rearrangement joins TRBV2 to TRBJ2-7; 8 bases map to TRBD1. This CDR3 comprises 13 residues. Unmatched junction bases numbered 5, after V lost 4 bases and J lost 6 bases. Per germline, CDR1 SNHLY and CDR2 FYNNEI. CDR3 in amino acids: CASSGTGPTEQYF. CDR3 in DNA: TGTGCCAGCAGTGGGACAGGGCCGACCGAGCAGTACTTC. Drawing the rest from reference TRBV2 and TRBJ2-7, the complete variable domain is EPEVTQTPSHQVTQMGQEVILRCVPISNHLYFYWYRQILGQKVEFLVSFYNNEISEKSEIFDDQFSVERPDGSNFTLKIRSTKLEDSAMYFCASSGTGPTEQYFGPGTRLTVT.

The chain joins TRBV13 to TRBJ2-7, with a weak D call TRBD1 (5 bases). Trimming pared 0 bases from V and 2 bases from J, leaving 17 bases between. The CDR3 runs 17 residues. CDR1 PRHDT and CDR2 FYEKMQ come from the germline V gene (reference sequence). The DNA of the CDR3 is TGTGCCAGCAGCTTAGGCCGGGTCGGCAGGGTGACCTACGAGCAGTACTTC. Amino acid sequence: CASSLGRVGRVTYEQYF.

The rearrangement uses TRBV5-1 and TRBJ2-7; 12 nucleotides align to TRBD2. J lost 2 bases, V lost 5 bases, and 2 bases had no gene match. The germline CDR1 and CDR2 sequences are SGHRS and YFSETQ. The CDR3 has 14 amino acids. The CDR3 here is CASRRLAGAYEQYF. CDR3 coding DNA: TGCGCCAGCAGGCGACTAGCGGGGGCCTACGAGCAGTACTTC.

The chain has TRBV5-6 and TRBJ2-7; D gene unclear. Trimming left V 4 bases short and J 3 bases short, with 8 bases between. Germline loops: CDR1 SGHDT, CDR2 YYEEEE. The CDR3 runs to 12 residues. The CDR3 DNA sequence: TGTGCCAGCAGCCTCGCGTTCTACGAGCAGTACTTC. Its protein is CASSLAFYEQYF. The full variable domain, rest sourced from reference TRBV5-6 and TRBJ2-7, is DAGVTQSPTHLIKTRGQQVTLRCSPKSGHDTVSWYQQALGQGPQFIFQYYEEEERQRGNFPDRFSGHQFPNYSSELNVNALLLGDSALYLCASSLAFYEQYFGPGTRLTVT.

This sequence joins TRBV6-1 and TRBJ2-7, with TRBD2 matching 8 bases. The V gene end was trimmed by 4 bases and the J gene end by 4 bases; junction bases not matched to a gene: 15. CDR3 length: 17 residues. Germline CDR1 MNHNS, CDR2 SASEGT. CDR3 coding DNA: TGTGCCAGCAGTGGAACCCTGCCGGGACTAGTTCGTTACGAGCAGTACTTC. The encoded protein is CASSGTLPGLVRYEQYF.

This chain joins TRBV30 and TRBJ1-2; D not certain. The CDR3 covers 14 residues. Germline V lookup: CDR1 GTSNPN, CDR2 SVGIG (reference sequence). V was shortened by 1 base and J by 0 bases, with 9 bases between the two germline ends. The CDR3 DNA follows: TGTGCCTGGAGTGGTCTTGTTGCTAACTATGGCTACACCTTC. As protein: CAWSGLVANYGYTF.